This is a list of T cell receptor beta chains from one sample in a study of cytomegalovirus exposure and HLA in healthy donors. The protocol was immunoSEQ multiplex PCR, while the TCRdb copy is restricted to in-frame clones and leaves out a portion. The sample shows about 180,000 clones, 80% of them seen only once. Sequenced input: PBMCs. These receptors were taken from a man aged 25-45 years in good health and CMV-seropositive. The CDR3 runs from the conserved cysteine through the conserved F or W. Each record gives: clone size, V gene, J gene, D gene, CDR3 DNA, CDR3 protein. D genes are given only for firm matches. A row's size may be missing; if present it is once, few, many or a size class.

size: .; V: TRBV6-1; J: TRBJ2-2; D: .; DNA: TGTGCGAGCAGCACAACAGGATACACCGGGGAGCTGTTTTTT; CDR3: CASSTTGYTGELFF
size: once; V: TRBV6-5; J: TRBJ1-1; D: .; DNA: TGTGCCAGCAGCCGGGGGATGGGGAACACTGAAGCTTTCTTT; CDR3: CASSRGMGNTEAFF
size: .; V: TRBV2; J: TRBJ2-3; D: .; DNA: TGTGCCAGCAGAAGGGTCCTAGCGCGCACAGATACGCAGTATTTT; CDR3: CASRRVLARTDTQYF
size: .; V: TRBV27; J: TRBJ2-6; D: .; DNA: TGTGCCAGCAGTTCGTCAGGGAGGACTGGGACCAACGTCCTGACTTTC; CDR3: CASSSSGRTGTNVLTF
size: .; V: TRBV7-9; J: TRBJ2-5; D: TRBD2; DNA: TGTGCCAGCAGCCTAGCGGGAGGGCGAGAGACCCAGTACTTC; CDR3: CASSLAGGRETQYF
size: .; V: TRBV19; J: TRBJ2-5; D: TRBD1; DNA: TGTGCCAGTAGTTCCGGGACAGGGAAGGTGCAAGGAGAGACCCAGTACTTC; CDR3: CASSSGTGKVQGETQYF
size: .; V: TRBV5-1; J: TRBJ2-5; D: .; DNA: TGCGCCAGCAGCCGCGGGACAGCCCTGGGAGGAGAGACCCAGTACTTC; CDR3: CASSRGTALGGETQYF
size: .; V: TRBV7-9; J: TRBJ2-3; D: TRBD2; DNA: TGTGCCAGCAGCTCCCGGGGGGAGGCGGATACGCAGTATTTT; CDR3: CASSSRGEADTQYF
size: .; V: TRBV6-1; J: TRBJ1-1; D: .; DNA: TGTGCCAGCAGTCCCCGGGTCTCGAGCACTGAAGCTTTCTTT; CDR3: CASSPRVSSTEAFF
size: .; V: TRBV7-9; J: TRBJ2-7; D: TRBD1; DNA: TGTGCCAGCAGCTCTAATTCGGGACAGGGGGCCTACGAGCAGTACTTC; CDR3: CASSSNSGQGAYEQYF
size: once; V: TRBV7-9; J: TRBJ1-1; D: .; DNA: TGTGCCAGCAGCTTGGCAGCCTACAGGGCCCAGAACACTGAAGCTTTCTTT; CDR3: CASSLAAYRAQNTEAFF
size: .; V: TRBV6-1; J: TRBJ1-1; D: .; DNA: TGTGCCAGCAAGAATAAAGACAGATTGAACACTGAAGCTTTCTTT; CDR3: CASKNKDRLNTEAFF
size: .; V: TRBV7-2; J: TRBJ2-3; D: .; DNA: TGTGCCAGCAGCCCAGCTGGACTTGCAGATACGCAGTATTTT; CDR3: CASSPAGLADTQYF
size: .; V: TRBV7-2; J: TRBJ1-5; D: .; DNA: TGTGCCAGCAGCCGCAACGCGAGGGTTCAGCCCCAGCATTTT; CDR3: CASSRNARVQPQHF
size: .; V: TRBV5-5; J: TRBJ2-1; D: TRBD2; DNA: TGTGCCAGCAGCTGGCCCCTAGCGGTATCCTACAATGAGCAGTTCTTC; CDR3: CASSWPLAVSYNEQFF
size: once; V: TRBV5-1; J: TRBJ2-7; D: TRBD2; DNA: TGCGCCAGCAGCGCCGGGACTAGCGAGTACTTC; CDR3: CASSAGTSEYF
size: few; V: TRBV5-4; J: TRBJ1-1; D: TRBD1; DNA: TGTGCCAGCAGCTTGGGTAGGGGGCCTGACACTGAAGCTTTCTTT; CDR3: CASSLGRGPDTEAFF
size: .; V: TRBV29-1; J: TRBJ1-1; D: .; DNA: TGCAGCGTTCAGGGACTTTGGAACACTGAAGCTTTCTTT; CDR3: CSVQGLWNTEAFF
size: .; V: TRBV6-4; J: TRBJ2-2; D: TRBD2; DNA: TGTGCCAGCAGTGGCGGGGGGGCCACCGGGGAGCTGTTTTTT; CDR3: CASSGGGATGELFF
size: .; V: TRBV5-4; J: TRBJ1-2; D: .; DNA: TGTGCCAGCAGCTTGGAAGCAGGGCAGGGCTACACCTTC; CDR3: CASSLEAGQGYTF
size: .; V: TRBV2; J: TRBJ2-4; D: TRBD2; DNA: TGTGCCAGCGGGTTGGGAGGGAGGGCCAAAAACATTCAGTACTTC; CDR3: CASGLGGRAKNIQYF
size: .; V: TRBV6-6; J: TRBJ1-5; D: TRBD1; DNA: TGTGCCAGCAGTACCTTGGGACAGGGCAATCAGCCCCAGCATTTT; CDR3: CASSTLGQGNQPQHF
size: .; V: TRBV19; J: TRBJ1-1; D: .; DNA: TGTGCCAGTAGTATGGGTGGGCTTGTCAGTCTTACTGAAGCTTTCTTT; CDR3: CASSMGGLVSLTEAFF
size: .; V: TRBV7-9; J: TRBJ2-1; D: TRBD2; DNA: TGTGCCAGCAGCTTAGGGGTGGGGGGGGTCCGCTACAATGAGCAGTTCTTC; CDR3: CASSLGVGGVRYNEQFF
size: .; V: TRBV10-1; J: TRBJ2-1; D: TRBD2; DNA: TGCGCCAGCAGTGAAGAGGGTCCGGGGGGAAGCTCGTCCTACAATGAGCAGTTCTTC; CDR3: CASSEEGPGGSSSYNEQFF
size: .; V: TRBV7-2; J: TRBJ1-5; D: .; DNA: TGTGCCAGCAGCTTAGGTACGGGTCTTAATCAGCCCCAGCATTTT; CDR3: CASSLGTGLNQPQHF
size: .; V: TRBV30; J: TRBJ2-1; D: TRBD1; DNA: TGTGCCTGGGGGACAGCGTGGGATGAGCAGTTCTTC; CDR3: CAWGTAWDEQFF
size: .; V: TRBV5-1; J: TRBJ2-5; D: TRBD2; DNA: TGCGCCAGCAGTCCTAGCGGGGGTGGCGAGACCCAGTACTTC; CDR3: CASSPSGGGETQYF
size: once; V: TRBV4-2; J: TRBJ2-2; D: .; DNA: TGTGCCAGCAGCCAAGAGCCAGGGAACACCGGGGAGCTGTTTTTT; CDR3: CASSQEPGNTGELFF
size: .; V: TRBV30; J: TRBJ2-3; D: .; DNA: TGTGCCTGGAGCCGGGAGTCTTCAGATACGCAGTATTTT; CDR3: CAWSRESSDTQYF
size: .; V: TRBV28; J: TRBJ1-5; D: .; DNA: TGTGCCAGCCGGGGGGGCAATCAGCCCCAGCATTTT; CDR3: CASRGGNQPQHF
size: few; V: TRBV5-4; J: TRBJ2-2; D: .; DNA: TGTGCCAGCAGCTTTCAGGGAAGTACATCCGGGGAGCTGTTTTTT; CDR3: CASSFQGSTSGELFF
size: .; V: TRBV19; J: TRBJ1-4; D: TRBD1; DNA: TGTGCCAGTAGTGTGGACAGGGAGGGAACTAATGAAAAACTGTTTTTT; CDR3: CASSVDREGTNEKLFF
size: .; V: TRBV30; J: TRBJ2-7; D: .; DNA: TGTGCCTGGACCAGCGGAGGCCCCTACGAGCAGTACTTC; CDR3: CAWTSGGPYEQYF
size: .; V: TRBV7-2; J: TRBJ2-7; D: .; DNA: TGTGCCAGCAGCTTAGCGCAGGTTAAAGGAACCTACGAGCAGTACTTC; CDR3: CASSLAQVKGTYEQYF
size: .; V: TRBV5-5; J: TRBJ2-1; D: TRBD2; DNA: TGTGCCAGCAGCGGGAGACTAGCGGGAAGAGGAGCCTACAATGAGCAGTTCTTC; CDR3: CASSGRLAGRGAYNEQFF
size: .; V: TRBV6-1; J: TRBJ2-5; D: TRBD2; DNA: TGTGCCAGCAGTGAAACTAGCGGGGGCCAAGAGACCCAGTACTTC; CDR3: CASSETSGGQETQYF
size: .; V: TRBV5-6; J: TRBJ1-2; D: TRBD1; DNA: TGTGCCAGCAGCTTGCGACAGGGGAAAGCGTATGGCTACACCTTC; CDR3: CASSLRQGKAYGYTF